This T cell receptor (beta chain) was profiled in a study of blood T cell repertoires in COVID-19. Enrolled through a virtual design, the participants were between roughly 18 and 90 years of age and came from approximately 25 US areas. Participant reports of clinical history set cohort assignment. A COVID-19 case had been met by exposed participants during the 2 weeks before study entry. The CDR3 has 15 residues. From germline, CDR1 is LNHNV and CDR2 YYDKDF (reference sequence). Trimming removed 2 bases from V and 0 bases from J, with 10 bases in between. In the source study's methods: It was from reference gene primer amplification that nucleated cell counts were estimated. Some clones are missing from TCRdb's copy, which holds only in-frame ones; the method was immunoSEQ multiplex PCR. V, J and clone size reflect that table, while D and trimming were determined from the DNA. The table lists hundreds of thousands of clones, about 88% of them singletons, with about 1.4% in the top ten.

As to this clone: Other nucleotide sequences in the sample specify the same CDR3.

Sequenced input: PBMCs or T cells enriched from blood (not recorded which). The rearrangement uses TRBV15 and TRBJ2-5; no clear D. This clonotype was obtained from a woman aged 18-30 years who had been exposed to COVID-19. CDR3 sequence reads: CATSRSLADQETQYF. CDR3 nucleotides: TGTGCCACCAGCAGATCTTTGGCCGACCAAGAGACCCAGTACTTC.